These 31 T cell receptor beta chains originate from one sample sequenced in a study of blood T cell repertoires in COVID-19 (TCRdb year 2020). The method was the immunoSEQ multiplex PCR assay. TCRdb carries this immuneACCESS record with in-frame sequences only. Its versions omit some clonotypes, under half of them owing to an unresolved V gene in the studies checked, with the rest unexplained. The sample table contains roughly 280,000 clones; only one count was recorded for under 90% of them. Under 2.5% of the sample lies in the top ten. The sequencing sample was made of PBMCs or T cells enriched from blood (not recorded which). The origin of the receptors is a woman in her fifties or sixties who had recovered from COVID-19.

The chain combines TRBV29-1 with TRBJ2-3; 16 positions match TRBD2. CDR3 length: 14 residues. Trimming cost V 6 bases and J 7 bases; bases outside gene matches: 4. Germline lookup yields CDR1 SQVTM and CDR2 ANQGSEA. Here the CDR3 DNA reads TGCAGCGTGAAGGGACTAGCGGGGGGGCATACGCAGTATTTT. This gives the protein CSVKGLAGGHTQYF.

This clone was seen a single time. The chain joins TRBV6-5 to TRBJ1-5, with 7 nucleotides matching TRBD1. The CDR3 extends over 14 amino acids. Germline-derived CDR1 and CDR2 are MNHEY and SVGAGI. The J segment lost 6 bases and the V segment lost 6 bases, leaving 8 bases of the junction unmatched. The CDR3 nucleotides read TGTGCCAGCAGCCTAGGGGGCCCTGGTCAGCCCCAGCATTTT. It yields the protein CASSLGGPGQPQHF.

This chain connects TRBV4-1 to TRBJ2-1; 8 bases map to TRBD2. This CDR3 region has 16 residues. J gave up 9 bases and V 2 bases, and 12 bases lay outside the gene matches. Germline CDR1 MGHRA, CDR2 YSYEKL. CDR3 protein: CASSQIPGLGLPEQFF. CDR3 nucleotide sequence: TGCGCCAGCAGCCAAATACCGGGACTAGGACTACCTGAGCAGTTCTTC.

In this sample, this clone turned up once. V usage is TRBV20-1 and J usage is TRBJ2-7; tentatively, D is TRBD1 (5 bases). The germline V gene has CDR1 DFQATT and CDR2 SNEGSKA (reference sequence). V lost 6 bases and J 6 bases, leaving 12 bases between the germline ends. The CDR3 is made up of 11 amino acids. For the CDR3, the DNA is TGCAGTGCAGGCAGGGCTGGCGAGCAGTACTTC. Amino acid sequence: CSAGRAGEQYF.

The chain couples TRBV6-2 or TRBV6-3 to TRBJ2-7; maybe TRBD1 (7 bases). The CDR3 loop spans 17 amino acids. Germline values: CDR1 MNHEY, CDR2 SVGEGT. The V and J ends lost 1 base and 2 bases respectively, with 18 bases between them. The CDR3 is CASSYFEAGGTTYEQYF. The DNA of the CDR3 is TGTGCCAGCAGTTACTTTGAGGCAGGGGGGACCACCTACGAGCAGTACTTC.

As regards this clone: A much larger clonotype is one base distant, so this may be a read error. The J gene is TRBJ2-7, the V gene TRBV28, with D tentatively TRBD1 (6 bases). This CDR3 has 12 amino acids. Germline V gives CDR1 MDHEN, CDR2 SYDVKM. Trimming took 5 bases from V and 3 from J, leaving 8 bases between them. CDR3 sequence: CASSQTGYEQYF. The CDR3 DNA sequence: TGTGCCAGCAGTCAGACAGGCTACGAGCAGTACTTC.

The rearrangement uses TRBV3-1 (or the pseudogene TRBV3-2) and TRBJ1-2; D perhaps matches TRBD1 (5 bases). V was pared by 2 bases and J by 5 bases, with 15 bases between. Looked up from germline, CDR1 is LGHDT and CDR2 is YNNKEL (reference sequence). The CDR3 is made up of 15 amino acids. The CDR3 nucleotides read TGTGCCAGCAGCCAAAGTTCCAGGGCGCCTTATGGCTACACCTTC. Its translation is CASSQSSRAPYGYTF.

This clone came up a few times. This chain connects TRBV21-1 to TRBJ1-3. TRBV21-1 is a pseudogene. This CDR3 is 18 amino acids long. The CDR3 coding sequence is TGTGCCAGCAGCCTCTGGCGGTTCCGGGGGTCGGGTGGAAACACCATATATTTT. Translating gives CASSLWRFRGSGGNTIYF.

V and J are TRBV30 and TRBJ2-4; TRBD2 aligns across 8 bases. The V segment lost 4 bases and the J segment 6 bases; nucleotides outside the gene matches: 5. From germline, CDR1 is GTSNPN and CDR2 SVGIG (reference sequence). The CDR3 is 13 amino acids. The CDR3 loop reads CAWTAGVVNIQYF. The CDR3 DNA sequence: TGTGCCTGGACAGCGGGAGTGGTAAACATTCAGTACTTC.

The chain couples TRBV14 to TRBJ2-7, with D unclear. Germline V gene sequence: CDR1 SGHDN, CDR2 FVKESK. This CDR3 comprises 12 residues. V lost 2 bases and J lost 2, with 4 bases in between. The CDR3 DNA reads as TGTGCCAGCAGCCAACGTACCTACGAGCAGTACTTC. Translated, it gives CASSQRTYEQYF.

The V and J genes are TRBV5-1 and TRBJ2-2; TRBD1 matches at 9 bases. The germline V gene encodes CDR1 SGHRS and CDR2 YFSETQ. The CDR3 runs 14 residues. J lost 8 bases, V lost 5 bases, and 7 bases had no gene match. The CDR3 loop is CASRLQGAAGELFF. The CDR3 DNA reads as TGCGCCAGCAGACTACAGGGGGCTGCGGGGGAGCTGTTTTTT.

This rearrangement joins TRBV25-1 to TRBJ2-7, with 10 nucleotides matching TRBD2. This CDR3 contains 13 residues. The trim removed 6 bases at V and 5 bases at J, leaving 4 bases unmatched. Germline loops: CDR1 MGHDK, CDR2 SYGVNS. The CDR3 spells CASSLAGVNEQYF. Written as DNA, the CDR3 is TGTGCCAGCAGCCTAGCGGGAGTAAACGAGCAGTACTTC.

The chain recombines TRBV6-1 with TRBJ1-2; 8 bases map to TRBD1. This CDR3 region has 15 residues. Germline V CDR1 and CDR2: MNHNS, SASEGT. Trimming took 0 bases from V and 5 from J; bases not matched to a gene: 5. CDR3 amino acids: CASSEADRVPYGYTF. DNA for the CDR3: TGTGCCAGCAGTGAAGCGGACAGGGTGCCATATGGCTACACCTTC.

The chain carries TRBV6-5 and TRBJ2-1, with D perhaps matching TRBD1 (5 bases). The length of the CDR3 is 12 residues. Trimming removed 6 bases at V and 4 bases at J, with 7 bases between. Per germline, CDR1 MNHEY and CDR2 SVGAGI. The CDR3 reads CASRGPYNEQFF. The CDR3 nucleotides read TGTGCCAGCAGGGGGCCATACAATGAGCAGTTCTTC.

The V call is TRBV5-1, the J call TRBJ1-3; tentative D call: TRBD1 (5 bases). Per the germline V gene, CDR1 is SGHRS and CDR2 is YFSETQ. The CDR3 has 13 amino acids. Trimming stripped 1 base from V and 14 bases from J, with 16 bases between. The CDR3 bases are TGCGCCAGCAGCTTGTTTCTCTCAGGGACTCTATATTTT. The encoded protein is CASSLFLSGTLYF.

This sequence joins TRBV6-2 or TRBV6-3 and TRBJ2-5; tentative D call: TRBD2 (6 bases). The CDR3 extends over 18 amino acids. Germline CDR1 and CDR2: MNHEY and SVGEGT. V lost 6 bases and J lost 5, with 28 bases in between. Here the CDR3 DNA reads TGTGCCAGCAGCCGCGGGGTCTCTTCGATCGCGACGGGGGAGACCCAGTACTTC. Translating gives CASSRGVSSIATGETQYF.

In its sample, this clone was seen once. CDR3 DNA sequence: TGTGCCAGCAGTCTTCAGGGTAGGGGTTATAGTAGCAATCAGCCCCAGCATTTT. This codes for CASSLQGRGYSSNQPQHF. V and J are TRBV6-6 and TRBJ1-5; D is possibly TRBD1 (5 bases). Germline CDR1 reads MNHNY; CDR2 reads SVGAGI (reference sequence). The CDR3 runs to 18 residues. V was clipped by 5 bases and J by 0 bases, with 20 bases between them.

This chain connects TRBV18 to TRBJ2-7; 7 bases align to TRBD1. This CDR3 contains 15 residues. Germline assignment: CDR1 KGHSH and CDR2 LQKENI. V was clipped by 2 bases and J by 4 bases; unmatched bases: 8. DNA for the CDR3: TGTGCCAGCTCACCATACTACGGGACAGCATACGAGCAGTACTTC. This sequence encodes CASSPYYGTAYEQYF.

The rearrangement joins TRBV30 to TRBJ1-1; D is possibly TRBD1 (5 bases). The CDR3 runs to 17 residues. Looked up from germline, CDR1 is GTSNPN and CDR2 is SVGIG (reference sequence). Trimming stripped 0 bases from V and 4 bases from J, with 21 bases between. Here the CDR3 DNA reads TGTGCCTGGAGTGTAACAGGCCGGGCGGCGTGGAGCACTGAAGCTTTCTTT. It codes for CAWSVTGRAAWSTEAFF.

In its sample, this clone was seen once. CDR3: CASSSPPAGRDPYTF. CDR3 coding DNA: TGTGCCAGCAGTTCCCCCCCGGCAGGCCGAGATCCCTACACCTTC. The chain has TRBV28 and TRBJ1-2; D remains unclear. This CDR3 region has 15 residues. Germline assignment: CDR1 MDHEN and CDR2 SYDVKM. Trimming removed 4 bases at V and 10 bases at J, with 22 bases between.

Here the CDR3 reads CASSFGRQETQYF. The CDR3 DNA is TGTGCCAGCAGCTTTGGGCGCCAAGAGACCCAGTACTTC. The chain uses TRBV5-4 and TRBJ2-5; D ambiguous. In germline, CDR1 is SGHNT, CDR2 YYREEE (reference sequence). This CDR3 has 13 residues. Trimming took 2 bases from V and 1 from J, leaving 6 bases between them. Full variable domain (rest looked up from reference TRBV5-4 and TRBJ2-5): ETGVTQSPTHLIKTRGQQVTLRCSSQSGHNTVSWYQQALGQGPQFIFQYYREEENGRGNFPPRFSGLQFPNYSSELNVNALELDDSALYLCASSFGRQETQYFGPGTRLLVL.

The chain combines TRBV15 with TRBJ2-5, with TRBD2 matching over 12 bases. V shed 2 bases and J 2 bases; nucleotides not matched to a gene: 9. CDR1 and CDR2 (germline): LNHNV, YYDKDF (reference sequence). This CDR3 is built from 18 residues. CDR3 region: CATSRTQGLAGSQETQYF. Written as DNA, the CDR3 is TGTGCCACCAGCAGAACCCAGGGACTAGCGGGTTCTCAAGAGACCCAGTACTTC.

In nucleotides, the CDR3 is TGCGCCAGCAGCTTTACAGGGGGAGAATCACCCCTCCACTTT. Its translation: CASSFTGGESPLHF. This chain uses TRBV5-1 with TRBJ1-6, with 8 bases identical to TRBD1. The V gene end was trimmed by 2 bases and the J gene end by 10 bases; junction bases not matched to a gene: 5. Germline CDR1 reads SGHRS; CDR2 reads YFSETQ. The CDR3 runs to 14 residues. Using reference TRBV5-1 and TRBJ1-6 for the parts outside the CDR3, the full variable domain is KAGVTQTPRYLIKTRGQQVTLSCSPISGHRSVSWYQQTPGQGLQFLFEYFSETQRNKGNFPGRFSGRQFSNSRSEMNVSTLELGDSALYLCASSFTGGESPLHFGNGTRLTVT.

The rearrangement links TRBV11-3 to TRBJ2-1; D call uncertain. The V and J ends lost 2 bases and 7 bases respectively, with 9 bases between them. This CDR3 is built from 13 residues. Germline V gives CDR1 SGHNT, CDR2 YENEEA. Here the CDR3 DNA reads TGTGCCAGCAGCTTATCGGGTTATAATGAGCAGTTCTTC. Translation: CASSLSGYNEQFF.

The gene calls are TRBV10-2 and TRBJ1-1; a weak D match, TRBD1 (6 bases). Germline CDR1 and CDR2: WSHSY and SAAADI. The CDR3 totals 13 residues. V was cut by 7 bases and J by 1 base, with 10 bases left in between. The CDR3 here is CASKSRGNTEAFF. In nucleotides, the CDR3 is TGCGCCAGCAAATCCAGGGGGAACACTGAAGCTTTCTTT.

The chain has TRBV30 and TRBJ2-5, with TRBD1 as a possible D gene (6 bases). Deletions cut 0 bases from V and 5 bases from J, with 19 bases between. Germline V CDR1 and CDR2: GTSNPN, SVGIG (reference sequence). There are 16 residues in the CDR3. The CDR3 coding sequence is TGTGCCTGGAGTGTACCCCGGTCAGGGGCGAGGGAGACCCAGTACTTC. This translates into CAWSVPRSGARETQYF.

This rearrangement joins TRBV6-4 to TRBJ2-7; the D gene is possibly TRBD1 (5 bases). V gave up 5 bases and J gave up 0 bases, with 11 bases separating them. Germline CDR1 MRHNA, CDR2 SNTAGT. The CDR3 loop spans 14 amino acids. CDR3 amino acids: CASSIREISYEQYF. The CDR3 coding sequence is TGTGCCAGCAGTATCAGGGAAATCTCCTACGAGCAGTACTTC.

This clone was detected once. The rearrangement uses TRBV29-1 and TRBJ1-1; D might be TRBD1 (6 bases). CDR1 and CDR2 from the germline V gene are SQVTM and ANQGSEA. Trimming took off 3 bases at V and 7 bases at J, with 15 bases between the two ends. The CDR3 covers 13 residues. The DNA for the CDR3 is TGCAGCGTTGAGTCCCAAACAGGGCGTGAAGCTTTCTTT. Amino acid sequence: CSVESQTGREAFF.

The rearrangement uses TRBV5-1 and TRBJ2-7; D perhaps matches TRBD2 (7 bases). Germline values: CDR1 SGHRS, CDR2 YFSETQ. The CDR3 covers 15 residues. V lost 3 bases and J 6 bases, leaving 19 bases between the germline ends. CDR3 nucleotides: TGCGCCAGCAGCTCTTTGAGGGGGGGCGCCACCGAGCAGTACTTC. Its translation is CASSSLRGGATEQYF.

This clone was detected only a few times. The chain couples TRBV12-2 to TRBJ2-1; TRBD2, the table's D call, was not compared with the DNA. TRBV12-2 is a pseudogene. There are 15 residues in the CDR3. The CDR3 nucleotides are TGTGCAAGTCGCTTAGGTGTGGAAGGGAGCGGTGAGCAGTTCTTC. This sequence encodes CASRLGVEGSGEQFF.

The chain recombines TRBV5-3 with TRBJ2-1; 7 nucleotides match TRBD2. TRBV5-3 is designated an ORF whose function remains uncertain. The CDR3 is 15 amino acids. Losses at the gene ends were 2 bases for V and 0 bases for J; bases not matched to a gene: 2. The CDR3 protein is CARSFERGSYNEQFF. The DNA for the CDR3 is TGTGCCAGAAGCTTCGAGCGGGGCTCCTACAATGAGCAGTTCTTC.